One sample yielded the 18 T cell receptor delta chains listed below, sequenced in a study of delta chains in infants with herpesvirus infections. PBMC RNA was reverse transcribed using gamma-chain- and delta-chain-specific primers. TCRdb re-identified clones in the RT-PCR reads via CATT. Of roughly 1,700 delta-chain clones in the sample, about 7% were seen once. The sample in question was peripheral blood, obtained at time point 1 of longitudinal follow-up. All receptors derive from a human donor who was a Ugandan infant, either HIV-exposed or HIV-unexposed (not recorded which).

Sample share makes this clone medium-sized. V gene TRDV1 combines with J gene TRDJ1; 7 bases fit TRDD2. J was trimmed by 2 bases and V by 4 bases; bases with no gene match: 13. From germline, CDR1 is TSWWSYY and CDR2 QGS. CDR3 length equals 17 residues. CDR3 in amino acids: CALGVPTQSTVTDKLIF. The CDR3 DNA is TGTGCTCTTGGGGTTCCTACTCAATCTACAGTGACCGATAAACTCATCTTT.

The V gene was left uncalled, and the J gene is TRDJ3. CDR3 length: 10 amino acids. The CDR3: CSGDTRQMFF. The CDR3 DNA reads as TGCTCCGGGGACACCCGACAGATGTTTTTC.

In its sample, this clone is medium-sized. The V call is TRDV1, the J call TRDJ1; 12 nucleotides match TRDD3. With V trimmed by 5 bases and J by 3 bases, 13 bases remained unmatched. The V gene's germline CDR1 is TSWWSYY and CDR2 QGS. The CDR3 runs to 18 residues. This chain's CDR3 is CALGKFSYSGGYADKLIF. The CDR3 bases are TGTGCTCTTGGGAAATTCTCCTATTCTGGGGGATACGCCGATAAACTCATCTTT.

The V gene is TRDV1, the J gene TRDJ1; the match to TRDD3 covers 12 bases. The CDR3 consists of 23 residues. CDR1 is TSWWSYY and CDR2 is QGS in the germline V gene. V shed 4 bases, J shed 1 base, and the junction held 25 bases outside the gene matches. The CDR3 reads CALGVTNFPRDVLGDTPTDKLIF. CDR3 nucleotides: TGTGCTCTTGGGGTCACAAACTTCCCCAGAGATGTACTGGGGGATACCCCCACCGATAAACTCATCTTT.

This clone qualifies as large. The chain joins TRDV1 to TRDJ1; a possible D gene is TRDD3 (5 bases). This CDR3 has 18 amino acids. Germline CDR1 reads TSWWSYY; CDR2 reads QGS. V was cut by 4 bases and J by 0 bases, with 21 bases left in between. DNA for the CDR3: TGTGCTCTTGGGGGCTACCGATTTTTCTTGGGGTACACCGATAAACTCATCTTT. Protein sequence: CALGGYRFFLGYTDKLIF.

On this clone itself: The same CDR3 is also encoded by other DNA sequences in this sample. The V call is TRDV1, the J call TRDJ1; D not resolved. The CDR3 extends over 18 amino acids. V was cut by 4 bases and J by 0 bases, with 21 bases left in between. The V gene's germline CDR1 is TSWWSYY and CDR2 QGS. CDR3 sequence: CALGATRSGQFYTDKLIF. CDR3 sequence (DNA): TGTGCTCTTGGGGCCACTCGCTCGGGGCAGTTTTACACCGATAAACTCATCTTT.

This chain links TRDV1 with TRDJ1; a weak D match, TRDD3 (6 bases). The germline V and J ends were trimmed by 0 bases and 0 bases, with 11 bases remaining between them. This CDR3 is built from 16 residues. The V gene's germline CDR1 is TSWWSYY and CDR2 QGS. The CDR3 DNA reads as TGTGCTCTTGGGGAACTGGGGGACTCGTACACCGATAAACTCATCTTT. Translating gives CALGELGDSYTDKLIF.

This clone is judged medium-sized. V is TRDV1 and J is TRDJ4; 12 bases map to TRDD3. The J segment lost 0 bases and the V segment lost 0 bases, leaving 23 bases of the junction unmatched. Germline assignment: CDR1 TSWWSYY and CDR2 QGS. The CDR3 has 23 residues. CDR3 DNA: TGTGCTCTTGGGGAACTTGGTCTTCCTACCCTTCTTACTGGGGGATACTCTCCCAGACCCCTGATCTTT. It encodes CALGELGLPTLLTGGYSPRPLIF.

This clone ranks as medium-sized. The rearrangement uses TRDV1 and TRDJ1, with 13 bases aligning to TRDD3. The CDR3 is made up of 18 amino acids. V lost 9 bases, J lost 6 bases, and 19 bases stayed unmatched. CDR1 and CDR2 (germline): TSWWSYY, QGS. DNA of the CDR3: TGTGCTCTGACTTCCTACCTTCCCACTGGGGGATACGCTAATAAACTCATCTTT. Its protein is CALTSYLPTGGYANKLIF.

In this sample, this clone is large (0.1 to 1%). The chain joins TRDV1 to TRDJ1; 13 bases are a match to TRDD3. J lost 2 bases, V lost 0 bases, and 15 bases had no gene match. Germline V gene lookup returns CDR1 TSWWSYY and CDR2 QGS. The CDR3 length is 21 residues. The CDR3 region has the DNA TGTGCTCTTGGGGAACTAATATGGTCCGTACTGGGGGATACGGGAACCGATAAACTCATCTTT. Protein sequence: CALGELIWSVLGDTGTDKLIF.

This clone is medium-sized in the sample. The chain couples TRDV1 to TRDJ1; 8 bases line up with TRDD3. CDR1 and CDR2 from the germline V gene are TSWWSYY and QGS. The length of the CDR3 is 18 residues. Unmatched junction bases numbered 25, after V lost 5 bases and J lost 11 bases. As DNA, the CDR3 is TGTGCTCTTGGGAGCCCCGGACTGGGGGTCCCGGGGGTCACAAGGCTCATCTTT. This encodes CALGSPGLGVPGVTRLIF.

This clone turned up a few times. Possible read error: a much larger clone is one base away. This chain connects TRDV1 to TRDJ1; the D gene is possibly TRDD2 (6 bases). Germline lookup yields CDR1 TSWWSYY and CDR2 QGS. The V gene lost 5 bases and the J gene lost 0 bases, with 22 bases spanning the gap. The CDR3 runs 18 residues. The CDR3 nucleotides are TGTGCTCTTGGGACCATCCTTCCCCCGAAAGCCTACACCGATAAACTCATCTTT. Protein sequence: CALGTILPPKAYTDKLIF.

Sample share makes this clone large. The rearrangement joins TRAV29/DV5 to TRDJ1, with 10 bases fitting TRDD3. The CDR3 is 16 amino acids. Germline values: CDR1 NSMFDY, CDR2 ISSIKDK. J was trimmed by 6 bases and V by 3 bases; bases with no gene match: 14. The CDR3 DNA reads as TGTGCAGCAATAGAGCTGGGGGATAGATATGGGAATAAACTCATCTTT. This gives the protein CAAIELGDRYGNKLIF.

This clone was seen just once. A much larger clone lies a single base off, so this may be a read error. The genes are TRDV1 and TRDJ1, with D maybe TRDD3 (6 bases). The J gene was not available in TCRdb and was assigned here by matching the DNA to germline segments. Trimming shortened V by 0 bases and J by 0 bases, and 32 bases separated the two germline ends. Germline values: CDR1 TSWWSYY, CDR2 QGS. The CDR3 covers 23 residues. The CDR3 sequence is CALGELRRFGVLGGISYTDKLIF. The CDR3 bases are TGTGCTCTTGGGGAACTTCGCAGATTTGGCGTACTGGGTGGAATTTCGTACACCGATAAACTCATCTTT.

This clone showed up just a few times. This chain's CDR3 is CALGATGGYGSNDKLIF. In DNA, the CDR3 is TGTGCTCTTGGGGCTACTGGGGGATACGGTTCGAACGATAAACTCATCTTT. The J gene is TRDJ1, the V gene TRDV1; TRDD3 matches 13 bases. V lost 4 bases and J lost 4; bases outside the gene matches: 9. From germline, CDR1 is TSWWSYY and CDR2 QGS. This CDR3 has 17 amino acids.

This clone is medium-sized by share. Other nucleotide sequences from this sample produce the same CDR3. This chain joins TRDV1 and TRDJ1; 7 bases fit TRDD3. Per the germline V gene, CDR1 is TSWWSYY and CDR2 is QGS. The J segment lost 0 bases and the V segment lost 1 base, leaving 14 bases of the junction unmatched. CDR3 length equals 19 residues. CDR3 sequence: CALGEPPTAGIMYTDKLIF. CDR3 DNA: TGTGCTCTTGGGGAACCCCCTACGGCGGGGATAATGTACACCGATAAACTCATCTTT.

Sample share makes this clone medium-sized. CDR3: CALGDPMRPRTDKLIF. The CDR3 region has the DNA TGTGCTCTTGGGGACCCTATGAGGCCCCGGACCGATAAACTCATCTTT. The V gene is TRDV1, the J gene TRDJ1; D remains ambiguous. The germline gives CDR1 TSWWSYY, CDR2 QGS. This CDR3 has 16 residues. The V end was cut by 3 bases, the J end by 2 bases, with 16 bases between.

In this sample, this clone is large. The V gene is TRDV1, the J gene TRDJ1; weak D call: TRDD2 (5 bases). This CDR3 spans 18 amino acids. V was trimmed by 4 bases and J by 1 base, leaving 22 bases between them. Germline-derived CDR1 and CDR2 are TSWWSYY and QGS. The CDR3 bases are TGTGCTCTTGGGGCTACTTCTTCCCTCAATCGGTGCACCGATAAACTCATCTTT. The encoded protein is CALGATSSLNRCTDKLIF.